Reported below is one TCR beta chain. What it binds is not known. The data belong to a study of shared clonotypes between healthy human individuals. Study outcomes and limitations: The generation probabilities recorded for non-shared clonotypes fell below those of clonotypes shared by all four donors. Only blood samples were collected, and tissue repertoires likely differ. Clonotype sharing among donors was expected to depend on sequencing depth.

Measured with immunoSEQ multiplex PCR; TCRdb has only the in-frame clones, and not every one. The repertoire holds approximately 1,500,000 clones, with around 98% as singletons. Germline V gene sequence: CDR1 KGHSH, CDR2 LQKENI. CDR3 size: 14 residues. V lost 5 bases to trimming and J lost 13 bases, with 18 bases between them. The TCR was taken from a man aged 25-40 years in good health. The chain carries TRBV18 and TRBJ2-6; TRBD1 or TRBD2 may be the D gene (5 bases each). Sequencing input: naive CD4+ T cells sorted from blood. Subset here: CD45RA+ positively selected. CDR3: CASSWGRDQGVLTF. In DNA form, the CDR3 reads TGTGCCAGCTCATGGGGTAGGGACCAAGGGGTCCTGACTTTC.